The 15 T cell receptor beta chains below all came from one sample that was sequenced in a study of blood T cell repertoires in COVID-19. Some clones are missing from TCRdb's copy, which holds only in-frame ones; the method was immunoSEQ multiplex PCR. There are around 300,000 clones in the sample; over 75% occur only once, and about 5% lies in the top ten. Specimen: PBMCs or T cells enriched from blood (not recorded which). Every receptor here comes from a man aged 25-45 years who had recovered from COVID-19.

V gene TRBV28 combines with J gene TRBJ1-5; 9 bases match TRBD1. CDR1 and CDR2 (germline): MDHEN, SYDVKM. There are 19 residues in the CDR3. Trimming at V came to 4 bases and at J to 4 bases, leaving 17 bases not matched to a gene. Here the CDR3 reads CASSWLRDRVPRMNQPQHF. CDR3 nucleotides: TGTGCCAGCAGTTGGTTGCGGGACAGGGTACCCAGAATGAATCAGCCCCAGCATTTT.

At least ten counts were recorded for this clone. The chain carries TRBV6-4 and TRBJ2-3; the match to TRBD2 covers 12 bases. CDR1 is MRHNA and CDR2 is SNTAGT in the germline V gene. V was clipped by 4 bases and J by 1 base; unmatched bases: 0. The CDR3 spans 15 residues. The CDR3 here is CASSGTSGGTDTQYF. DNA of the CDR3: TGTGCCAGCAGTGGGACTAGCGGGGGCACAGATACGCAGTATTTT.

This chain joins TRBV5-1 and TRBJ2-7; 8 bases are a match to TRBD1. The CDR3 is 16 amino acids. The junction had 7 bases not matched to a gene; V was cut back by 0 bases and J by 2 bases. Looked up from germline, CDR1 is SGHRS and CDR2 is YFSETQ. CDR3 nucleotide sequence: TGCGCCAGCAGCTTGGCCCCGGGACAGGCTACCTACGAGCAGTACTTC. It yields the protein CASSLAPGQATYEQYF.

V and J are TRBV7-3 and TRBJ2-1, with D perhaps TRBD2 (5 bases). V was cut by 0 bases and J by 1 base, with 7 bases left in between. From germline, CDR1 is SGHTA and CDR2 FQGTGA. CDR3 length: 15 residues. The CDR3 region is CASSLTPGSYNEQFF. CDR3 sequence (DNA): TGTGCCAGCAGCTTAACGCCGGGGTCCTACAATGAGCAGTTCTTC.

The chain recombines TRBV6-5 with TRBJ1-1, with TRBD1 matching over 7 bases. Trimming cost V 4 bases and J 0 bases; bases outside gene matches: 5. The germline V gene encodes CDR1 MNHEY and CDR2 SVGAGI. This CDR3 has 15 residues. The CDR3 DNA is TGTGCCAGCAGTTTGGAGGGGGCCTTGAACACTGAAGCTTTCTTT. Its protein product is CASSLEGALNTEAFF.

J is TRBJ1-2 and V is TRBV11-2; TRBD1 matches at 8 bases. The CDR3 totals 15 residues. V dropped 1 base and J dropped 4; count of bases not matched to a gene: 5. Germline assignment: CDR1 SGHAT and CDR2 FQNNGV. The CDR3 loop reads CASSLGVTGVYGYTF. CDR3 coding DNA: TGTGCCAGCAGCTTAGGGGTGACAGGGGTCTATGGCTACACCTTC.

The chain carries TRBV5-6 and TRBJ2-3; D is undetermined. Germline CDR1 and CDR2: SGHDT and YYEEEE. The V end was cut by 1 base, the J end by 7 bases, with 10 bases between. The CDR3 extends over 13 amino acids. The CDR3 DNA sequence: TGTGCCAGCAGCTTGCCCGTGAGCAATACGCAGTATTTT. Translating it yields CASSLPVSNTQYF. Full variable domain (remainder filled in from reference TRBV5-6 and TRBJ2-3): DAGVTQSPTHLIKTRGQQVTLRCSPKSGHDTVSWYQQALGQGPQFIFQYYEEEERQRGNFPDRFSGHQFPNYSSELNVNALLLGDSALYLCASSLPVSNTQYFGPGTRLTVL.

The gene calls are TRBV14 and TRBJ2-1; TRBD1 matches at 9 bases. The V gene's germline CDR1 is SGHDN and CDR2 FVKESK. With V trimmed by 1 base and J by 0 bases, 13 bases remained unmatched. The CDR3 is 20 residues long. CDR3 nucleotide sequence: TGTGCCAGCAGCCAAGCCGGACAGGGGCGGATTGCGAGCTCCTACAATGAGCAGTTCTTC. Translating it yields CASSQAGQGRIASSYNEQFF.

J is TRBJ1-5 and V is TRBV28; D may be TRBD1 (6 bases). The CDR3 sequence is 15 residues long. V shed 6 bases and J shed 0 bases, with 12 bases lying between them. The germline gives CDR1 MDHEN, CDR2 SYDVKM. The CDR3 nucleotides are TGTGCCAGCAGCCCGGACAGCTATAGCAATCAGCCCCAGCATTTT. This translates into CASSPDSYSNQPQHF.

V and J are TRBV5-1 and TRBJ2-1; TRBD2 might be the D (6 bases). This CDR3 comprises 15 residues. Trimming pared 1 base from V and 0 bases from J, leaving 8 bases between. Germline CDR1 reads SGHRS; CDR2 reads YFSETQ. CDR3 in DNA: TGCGCCAGCAGCTTGTCCGGGAGCTCCTACAATGAGCAGTTCTTC. Amino acid sequence: CASSLSGSSYNEQFF.

This clone was found once. The CDR3, as DNA: TGTGCCAGCAGTTCGCTACAGGGGGAAGACACTGAAGCTTTCTTT. This codes for CASSSLQGEDTEAFF. The chain carries TRBV27 and TRBJ1-1; 8 positions match TRBD1. Germline-derived CDR1 and CDR2 are MNHEY and SMNVEV (reference sequence). With 4 bases clipped from V and 3 bases from J, the junction kept 7 bases outside the gene matches. The length of the CDR3 is 15 residues.

The CDR3 region is CASRDGQNGGTEAFF. CDR3 DNA sequence: TGTGCCAGCAGGGACGGACAGAATGGGGGCACTGAAGCTTTCTTT. The genes are TRBV28 and TRBJ1-1; a weak D match, TRBD1 (6 bases). V lost 6 bases and J lost 4, with 18 bases in between. There are 15 residues in the CDR3. CDR1 is MDHEN and CDR2 is SYDVKM in the germline V gene.

The chain carries TRBV9 and TRBJ2-3; 15 nucleotides match TRBD2. Trimming at V came to 4 bases and at J to 7 bases, leaving 10 bases not matched to a gene. CDR1 is SGDLS and CDR2 is YYNGEE in the germline V gene. The CDR3 covers 17 residues. CDR3 nucleotides: TGTGCCAGCAGCTTGGGACTAGCGGGGGGTTCTAGCTATACGCAGTATTTT. This sequence encodes CASSLGLAGGSSYTQYF.

This chain uses TRBV5-8 with TRBJ2-1, with 12 bases lining up with TRBD2. Germline values: CDR1 SGHTS, CDR2 YDEGEE. The CDR3 runs to 15 residues. V gave up 4 bases and J gave up 2 bases; unmatched junction bases: 1. The CDR3 region is CASSASGGAYNEQFF. The CDR3 DNA follows: TGTGCCAGCAGCGCTAGCGGGGGGGCCTACAATGAGCAGTTCTTC.

The J gene is TRBJ2-7, the V gene TRBV6-4; D perhaps matches TRBD1 (5 bases). The germline CDR1 and CDR2 sequences are MRHNA and SNTAGT. The CDR3 has 15 residues. The ends were cut back, 0 bases at V and 3 bases at J, with 12 bases in the middle. In nucleotides, the CDR3 is TGTGCCAGCAGTGACTCCATAGGGGTGAACTACGAGCAGTACTTC. It codes for CASSDSIGVNYEQYF.